This T cell receptor (beta chain) derives from a study of shared clonotypes between healthy human individuals. The authors divided CD4+ cells into CD45RA+ naive and CD45RA-negative memory subsets. Comment on this clone: As yet, its antigen is unknown.

The protocol was immunoSEQ multiplex PCR, while the TCRdb copy is restricted to in-frame clones and leaves out a portion. The sample comprises about 1.5 million clones, under 99% of which are singletons, and roughly 0.45% rests with the top ten. This CDR3 comprises 15 residues. The germline CDR1 and CDR2 sequences are MNHEY and SVGAGI. The V end lost 5 bases, the J end lost 2 bases, and 13 bases lay between the germline ends. Broader study findings: The generation probabilities recorded for non-shared clonotypes fell below those of clonotypes shared by all four donors. Collection of samples was limited to blood; tissue repertoires likely differ. In the sorted subsets, rarefaction showed sequencing was incomplete despite large depth.

The source material was naive CD4+ T cells sorted from blood. Subset meaning: CD45RA+ positively selected. The sequence derives from a man between 25 and 39 years old in good health. This chain joins TRBV6-5 and TRBJ2-1; tentative D call: TRBD1 (6 bases). CDR3 sequence (DNA): TGTGCCAGCAGTATGAACAGGGACACCTACAATGAGCAGTTCTTC. This translates into CASSMNRDTYNEQFF.